Listed below are T cell receptor beta chains from one sample, sequenced in a study of blood T cell repertoires in COVID-19. The data were produced by immunoSEQ multiplex PCR, yet TCRdb's version contains in-frame clones alone and is incomplete. Of roughly 250,000 clones in the sample, 88% were seen once. Sequenced input: peripheral blood. The receptors come from a woman in her thirties with acute or convalescent COVID-19. The CDR3 runs from the conserved cysteine through the conserved F or W. D genes are given only for firm matches. Clone size is stated in some rows and not others, as once, few, many or a class when expanded.

cdr3_nt: TGTGCCAGCAGCCCGACAGGGGCCGGGCACGAGCAGTACTTC
cdr3_aa: CASSPTGAGHEQYF
d_call: TRBD1
clone_size: NA
j_call: TRBJ2-7
v_call: TRBV5-5

cdr3_nt: TGTGCCAGCAGCCAACCACAGGGTAACACTGAAGCTTTCTTT
cdr3_aa: CASSQPQGNTEAFF
d_call: NA
clone_size: NA
j_call: TRBJ1-1
v_call: TRBV4-2

cdr3_nt: TGTGCCAGCACTCTAAGCACCGGGGAGCTGTTTTTT
cdr3_aa: CASTLSTGELFF
d_call: NA
clone_size: NA
j_call: TRBJ2-2
v_call: TRBV11-3

cdr3_nt: TGTGCCAGCAGCCTGACTAGTATGGAGCAGTTCTTC
cdr3_aa: CASSLTSMEQFF
d_call: NA
clone_size: NA
j_call: TRBJ2-1
v_call: TRBV6-2/TRBV6-3

cdr3_nt: TGTGCCTGGAGTGTACAGGGGAGGTTTTCACCCCTCCACTTT
cdr3_aa: CAWSVQGRFSPLHF
d_call: TRBD1
clone_size: few
j_call: TRBJ1-6
v_call: TRBV30

cdr3_nt: TGTGCCAGCAGCTTAGAGAAGGGAGAAGGACAGGGCCTGAGCTCCTACAATGAGCAGTTCTTC
cdr3_aa: CASSLEKGEGQGLSSYNEQFF
d_call: TRBD1
clone_size: NA
j_call: TRBJ2-1
v_call: TRBV7-6

cdr3_nt: TGTGCCAGCAGTGAATCCGGCGGGAGGACAGATACGCAGTATTTT
cdr3_aa: CASSESGGRTDTQYF
d_call: TRBD2
clone_size: NA
j_call: TRBJ2-3
v_call: TRBV2

cdr3_nt: TGTGCTAGTGGTTTGATGGGGAGCTATGGCTACACCTTC
cdr3_aa: CASGLMGSYGYTF
d_call: NA
clone_size: NA
j_call: TRBJ1-2
v_call: TRBV12-5

cdr3_nt: TGTGCCAGCAGCCAAACTACAGGGGTAGGTAGTGGCTACACCTTC
cdr3_aa: CASSQTTGVGSGYTF
d_call: TRBD1
clone_size: NA
j_call: TRBJ1-2
v_call: TRBV13

cdr3_nt: TGCAGCGTTGAAGCAGGGGAAGGGCAGTACTTC
cdr3_aa: CSVEAGEGQYF
d_call: NA
clone_size: NA
j_call: TRBJ2-7
v_call: TRBV29-1

cdr3_nt: TGTGCCAGTAGTATTCGGGGGTATGGCTACACCTTC
cdr3_aa: CASSIRGYGYTF
d_call: NA
clone_size: NA
j_call: TRBJ1-2
v_call: TRBV19

cdr3_nt: TGTGCCAGCAGCGTAGAAGCGTACTACAATGAGCAGTTCTTC
cdr3_aa: CASSVEAYYNEQFF
d_call: NA
clone_size: NA
j_call: TRBJ2-1
v_call: TRBV9

cdr3_nt: TGTGCCAGCAGAACTAGCGGGAGCCACGAGCAGTACTTC
cdr3_aa: CASRTSGSHEQYF
d_call: TRBD2
clone_size: NA
j_call: TRBJ2-7
v_call: TRBV2

cdr3_nt: TGTGCCAGCAGCCAAGGAGGGAGACAGGGGTTGACAGATACGCAGTATTTT
cdr3_aa: CASSQGGRQGLTDTQYF
d_call: TRBD1
clone_size: NA
j_call: TRBJ2-3
v_call: TRBV7-3

cdr3_nt: TGTGCCAGCAGCGACACAGGGGGCAGTTATGAAAAACTGTTTTTT
cdr3_aa: CASSDTGGSYEKLFF
d_call: TRBD1
clone_size: NA
j_call: TRBJ1-4
v_call: TRBV9

cdr3_nt: TGTGCCTTTGGGGCGGCAACCGGGGAGCTGTTTTTT
cdr3_aa: CAFGAATGELFF
d_call: NA
clone_size: NA
j_call: TRBJ2-2
v_call: TRBV7-2

cdr3_nt: TGTGCCAGCAGTGAGGGACTAGCGGGAGGTAGTGAGCAGTTCTTC
cdr3_aa: CASSEGLAGGSEQFF
d_call: TRBD2
clone_size: NA
j_call: TRBJ2-1
v_call: TRBV6-4

cdr3_nt: TGTGCCACCAGCAGAGATTTAACGAGGAACACTGAAGCTTTCTTT
cdr3_aa: CATSRDLTRNTEAFF
d_call: NA
clone_size: NA
j_call: TRBJ1-1
v_call: TRBV15

cdr3_nt: TGTGCCAGCAGCTTAAGTCTAGCGGGAGTGGGCGGGGAGCTGTTTTTT
cdr3_aa: CASSLSLAGVGGELFF
d_call: TRBD2
clone_size: few
j_call: TRBJ2-2
v_call: TRBV7-2

cdr3_nt: TGTGCCAGCAGCGTAGGTGGCCAAGCCAAAAACATTCAGTACTTC
cdr3_aa: CASSVGGQAKNIQYF
d_call: NA
clone_size: NA
j_call: TRBJ2-4
v_call: TRBV9

cdr3_nt: TGTGCCAGCAGCCCGTGGACAGGACTCTCTGGAAACACCATATATTTT
cdr3_aa: CASSPWTGLSGNTIYF
d_call: TRBD1
clone_size: NA
j_call: TRBJ1-3
v_call: TRBV7-2

cdr3_nt: TGTGCCAGCAGCCAATACAGGGGCAGCTCTGGAAACACCATATATTTT
cdr3_aa: CASSQYRGSSGNTIYF
d_call: TRBD1
clone_size: NA
j_call: TRBJ1-3
v_call: TRBV7-2

cdr3_nt: TGTGCCAGTAGTCAGAGACTAGCGGGAGGCGCAGAGACCCAGTACTTC
cdr3_aa: CASSQRLAGGAETQYF
d_call: TRBD2
clone_size: once
j_call: TRBJ2-5
v_call: TRBV19

cdr3_nt: TGTGCCTGGAGTGTGGGCCAGGATCAGCCCCAGCATTTT
cdr3_aa: CAWSVGQDQPQHF
d_call: NA
clone_size: NA
j_call: TRBJ1-5
v_call: TRBV30

cdr3_nt: TGTGCCAGCAGTGTATTAGCGTTCGGCACAGATACGCAGTATTTT
cdr3_aa: CASSVLAFGTDTQYF
d_call: NA
clone_size: NA
j_call: TRBJ2-3
v_call: TRBV2

cdr3_nt: TGTGCCTGGAGTGTAGGGGGGGGAACTGGAAACACCATATATTTT
cdr3_aa: CAWSVGGGTGNTIYF
d_call: NA
clone_size: NA
j_call: TRBJ1-3
v_call: TRBV30